This note documents a single T cell receptor beta chain sequence. What it binds is unknown. The CDR3 contains 14 residues. The V gene's germline CDR1 is GTSNPN and CDR2 SVGIG (reference sequence). With 0 bases removed from V and 7 bases from J, the gap between germline ends came to 12 bases. The data originate from a study of cytomegalovirus exposure and HLA in healthy donors. Broader study findings: Accurate prediction of HLA-A and HLA-B alleles (for most subjects) was reportedly achieved from TCR beta sequences. Most of the TCR beta V segments (in an earlier analysis) were productive either about 87% or about 30% of the time. Cytomegalovirus association was listed for under 200 TCR beta chains.

With 60 Vbeta and 13 Jbeta primers, the PCR was carried out. The table came from immunoSEQ multiplex PCR; TCRdb's copy has only in-frame clones and leaves some out. The sample lists over 150,000 clones; just under 75% were seen once. V is TRBV30 and J is TRBJ2-2, with D perhaps matching TRBD2 (5 bases). This sequence originates from a man aged 25-45 years in good health and CMV-seropositive. Sequenced material: PBMCs. The CDR3 DNA reads as TGTGCCTGGAGTGTACTAGTGGAAATCGGGGAGCTGTTTTTT. Protein: CAWSVLVEIGELFF.